This TCR beta chain appears in the sequencing data of a study of T cell responses to AZD1222 COVID-19 vaccine. Study results and limitations: Among spike-specific TCRs, nearly half reportedly target unmutated variant regions.

Note on this clone: Its antigen is unidentified.

TCRdb's table, derived via immunoSEQ multiplex PCR, lists solely in-frame clones and lacks some. The profile shows roughly 99,000 clones, more than 80% of them singletons. The germline CDR1 and CDR2 sequences are MDHEN and SYDVKM. The CDR3 has 13 residues. The V end lost 4 bases, the J end lost 8 bases, and 14 bases lay between the germline ends. This TCR came from an adult in good health. This chain links TRBV28 with TRBJ1-2, with a tentative D call TRBD1 (5 bases). Sequenced material: peripheral blood, taken on day 0 of AZD1222 vaccination. The CDR3 DNA sequence: TGTGCCAGCAGTTCGGGACCACGGGAGGGCTACACCTTC. As protein: CASSSGPREGYTF.